Only one count was recorded for the clone carrying this T cell receptor (beta chain). This entry belongs to a study of blood T cell repertoires in COVID-19. The overall study: COVID-19 samples from acute and convalescent phases originated in the United States, Italy and Spain.

The ends lost 8 bases at V and 7 bases at J; junction bases unmatched: 9. Germline V lookup: CDR1 LNHDA, CDR2 SQIVND (reference sequence). The CDR3 is 14 amino acids. Here immunoSEQ multiplex PCR was the method, and the copy in TCRdb shows in-frame clones only, minus some. The sample lists about 280,000 clones; 89% were seen once. The material sequenced was peripheral blood. The rearrangement links TRBV19 to TRBJ2-2, with 8 nucleotides matching TRBD1. The TCR sequence derives from a middle-aged man with acute or convalescent COVID-19. Here the CDR3 reads CASVGRGRGGELFF. The CDR3 DNA follows: TGTGCCAGTGTTGGCAGGGGGCGAGGCGGGGAGCTGTTTTTT.